This T cell receptor beta chain is drawn from a study of molecular identifiers for immune sequencing clone quantification. Trimming shortened V by 2 bases and J by 2 bases, and 10 bases separated the two germline ends. Per germline, CDR1 LNHNV and CDR2 YYDKDF (reference sequence). The CDR3 spans 14 residues. From the PCR reads, TCRdb called clonotypes with MiXCR, one entry per CDR3 protein. The sample carries 600,000 to 650,000 distinct CDR3 sequences, about 20% recorded once. This clonotype was observed many times. This receptor was identified in a human donor in good health. Some libraries in this study had Jurkat cell RNA spiked in. V gene TRBV15 combines with J gene TRBJ2-7, with a possible D match to TRBD1 (7 bases). The material sequenced was naive CD8+ T cells from blood, with Jurkat cell RNA spiked in. Subset here: FACS-sorted CD8+CD4-CCR7+CD45RA+ naive T cells. The CDR3 spells CATSRSRGAYEQYF. In DNA, the CDR3 is TGTGCCACCAGCAGAAGCAGGGGGGCCTACGAGCAGTACTTC.